This TCR beta chain was identified during a study of shared clonotypes between healthy human individuals. Study observations and caveats: Naive CD4 clonotypes overlapped across a few donors at about 5.2%.

This CDR3 is 14 amino acids long. Germline CDR1 MGHDK, CDR2 SYGVNS. V lost 1 base and J lost 2, with 6 bases in between. The protocol was immunoSEQ multiplex PCR, while the TCRdb copy is restricted to in-frame clones and leaves out a portion. The data contain roughly 1,800,000 clones, approximately 95% of them seen just once; the ten biggest clones take up roughly 1.2%. Positively selected for CCR7, the CD45RO-negative cells used as naive CD8 cells excluded terminally differentiated effector memory CD45RA+ cells. A note on this clone: Its antigen is unidentified.

This receptor was taken from a man aged 18 to 29 in good health. The chain links TRBV25-1 to TRBJ1-5; no definite D call. The sample taken for sequencing was naive CD8+ T cells sorted from blood. CDR3 sequence (DNA): TGTGCCAGCAGTGAATGGGAGGGCAATCAGCCCCAGCATTTT. Translating gives CASSEWEGNQPQHF.